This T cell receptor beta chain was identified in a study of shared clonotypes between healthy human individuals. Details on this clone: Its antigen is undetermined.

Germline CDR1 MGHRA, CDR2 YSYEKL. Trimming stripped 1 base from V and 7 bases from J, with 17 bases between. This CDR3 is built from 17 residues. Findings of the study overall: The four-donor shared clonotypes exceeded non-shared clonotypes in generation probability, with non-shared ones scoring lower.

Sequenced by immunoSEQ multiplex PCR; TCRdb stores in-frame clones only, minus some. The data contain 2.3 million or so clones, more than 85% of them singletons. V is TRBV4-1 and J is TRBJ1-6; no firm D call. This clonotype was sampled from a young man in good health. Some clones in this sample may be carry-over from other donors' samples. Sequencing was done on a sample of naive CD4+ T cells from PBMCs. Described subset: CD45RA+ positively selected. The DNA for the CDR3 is TGCGCCAGCAGCCAAGGCCGAATAGGACTGACGAATTCACCCCTCCACTTT. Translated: CASSQGRIGLTNSPLHF.